The rows below give T cell receptor beta chains drawn from one sample of a study of blood T cell repertoires in COVID-19. TCRdb's table, derived via immunoSEQ multiplex PCR, lists solely in-frame clones and lacks some. The repertoire includes roughly 280,000 clones, 83% of them detected once, and around 4.5% sits in the top ten. Sequenced material: peripheral blood. These receptors were collected from a man aged 55 to 70 who had recovered from COVID-19. Each CDR3 is given with its conserved first and last residue. A D gene is named only where the DNA matches it firmly. The size of a clone is reported for some rows only, either as once, few or many, or as a class for expanded clones.

D gene	V gene	clone size	J gene	CDR3 protein	CDR3 DNA
-	TRBV7-9	-	TRBJ1-3	CASIPPDRPSGNTIYF	TGTGCCAGCATCCCTCCCGACAGGCCTTCCGGAAACACCATATATTTT
TRBD2	TRBV27	-	TRBJ2-7	CASSAGLADYSYEQYF	TGTGCCAGCAGTGCGGGACTAGCGGACTACTCCTACGAGCAGTACTTC
-	TRBV7-9	-	TRBJ2-2	CASSLDRPGELFF	TGTGCCAGCAGCTTAGACAGACCCGGGGAGCTGTTTTTT
-	TRBV5-1	-	TRBJ2-1	CASSLGFLGQEGYNEQFF	TGCGCCAGCAGCTTGGGGTTTTTAGGACAGGAGGGTTACAATGAGCAGTTCTTC
-	TRBV15	-	TRBJ2-7	CATSRVQGSSYEQYF	TGTGCCACCAGCAGAGTTCAGGGATCCAGCTACGAGCAGTACTTC
TRBD1	TRBV6-1	-	TRBJ2-1	CASSEPGTTGGSLNEQFF	TGTGCCAGCAGTGAACCCGGGACGACAGGGGGCTCGTTAAATGAGCAGTTCTTC
-	TRBV30	-	TRBJ1-5	CAWSVGSSYQPQHF	TGTGCCTGGAGTGTCGGTAGTTCCTATCAGCCCCAGCATTTT
-	TRBV6-5	few	TRBJ2-5	CASSWRGQETQYF	TGTGCCAGCAGTTGGAGGGGCCAAGAGACCCAGTACTTC
TRBD2	TRBV12-5	few	TRBJ2-3	CASGLGAASGVGLLTDTQYF	TGTGCTAGTGGTTTGGGGGCCGCTAGCGGGGTGGGGTTGCTCACAGATACGCAGTATTTT
TRBD1	TRBV3-1/TRBV3-2	-	TRBJ2-7	CASSQVPGQVAAYEQYF	TGTGCCAGCAGCCAAGTCCCAGGACAGGTTGCGGCCTACGAGCAGTACTTC
TRBD1	TRBV19	once	TRBJ2-4	CASSIGTGGRTKNIQYF	TGTGCCAGTAGTATAGGGACAGGGGGTCGAACCAAAAACATTCAGTACTTC
TRBD2	TRBV6-5	-	TRBJ2-1	CASTLAGGYRDEQFF	TGTGCCAGCACGTTAGCGGGGGGGTATAGAGATGAGCAGTTCTTC
-	TRBV27	-	TRBJ1-2	CASSTQGRGKGYTF	TGTGCCAGCAGTACACAGGGTCGAGGAAAGGGCTACACCTTC
TRBD1	TRBV6-6	-	TRBJ1-2	CASSQPRGQGGIGYTF	TGTGCCAGCAGTCAACCCCGCGGACAGGGAGGAATTGGCTACACCTTC
-	TRBV11-1	-	TRBJ1-6	CASAPDPRNSPLHF	TGTGCCAGTGCCCCGGATCCTAGGAATTCACCCCTCCACTTT
TRBD2	TRBV2	-	TRBJ2-1	CASSEGLAGWYNEQFF	TGTGCCAGCAGTGAAGGGCTAGCGGGTTGGTACAATGAGCAGTTCTTC